This TCR beta chain derives from a study of T-cell memory formation after mild COVID-19. Study results and limitations: Clones shrinking from day 15 to 85 showed even CD4/CD8 mixes; later expanders tilted CD4+. Contracting CD8+ clones were enriched in EMRA, CD4+ mainly in CM and EM.

In regard to this clonotype: No antigen is known for it.

V lost 8 bases to trimming and J lost 0 bases, with 13 bases between them. CDR1 and CDR2 (germline): GTSNPN, SVGIG (reference sequence). There are 13 residues in the CDR3. MiXCR, run by TCRdb on the 5' RACE reads, gives a single entry per CDR3 protein. The sample records about 57,000 distinct CDR3 sequences, about 12% being singletons. This receptor was obtained from a man between 18 and 29 years old who had mild COVID-19 (a few samples of this study predate the infection). Cell type and time point are not known. The sample consisted of PBMCs or a T cell subset sorted from them (not recorded which). The V call is TRBV30, the J call TRBJ1-2; D gene ambiguous. The chain's CDR3 is CAAPRIANYGYTF. The CDR3 coding sequence is TGTGCCGCTCCCCGGATTGCTAACTATGGCTACACCTTC.